Listed below are T cell receptor beta chains from one sample, sequenced in a study of T cell changes during pregnancy in multiple sclerosis. Profiled with immunoSEQ multiplex PCR; TCRdb holds only in-frame clones, not every one. The sample records roughly 53,000 clones, over 85% being singletons. Material: CD8+ T cells from peripheral blood mononuclear cells, obtained before pregnancy. The source of these receptors is a female donor with multiple sclerosis, enrolled in a pregnancy study. Each CDR3 is given with its conserved first and last residue. The order of the fields is J gene, V gene, clone size, D gene, CDR3 DNA, CDR3 protein. D genes are given only for firm matches. Clone size is stated in some rows and not others, as once, few, many or a class when expanded.

j_gene: TRBJ1-2; v_gene: TRBV19; abundance: -; d_gene: -; CDR3nt: TGTGCCAGTAGTAGGGGGAGGGCTAGGGATGGCTACACCTTC; CDR3aa: CASSRGRARDGYTF
j_gene: TRBJ2-2; v_gene: TRBV7-2; abundance: -; d_gene: TRBD1; CDR3nt: TGTGCCAGCAGCCACACAGGGGCCGGGGAGCTGTTTTTT; CDR3aa: CASSHTGAGELFF
j_gene: TRBJ2-1; v_gene: TRBV27; abundance: -; d_gene: TRBD2; CDR3nt: TGTGCCGTCCGACTAGCGGGGGGAAATGAGCAGTTCTTC; CDR3aa: CAVRLAGGNEQFF
j_gene: TRBJ2-7; v_gene: TRBV6-5; abundance: -; d_gene: -; CDR3nt: TGTGCCAGCAGTTACTCCCCGGACAGTCCCTCCTACGAGCAGTACTTC; CDR3aa: CASSYSPDSPSYEQYF
j_gene: TRBJ2-1; v_gene: TRBV27; abundance: -; d_gene: TRBD2; CDR3nt: TGTGCCAGCAGTTTGGAGGGGACTAGCGGGGGGCGCGAGCAGTTCTTC; CDR3aa: CASSLEGTSGGREQFF
j_gene: TRBJ1-3; v_gene: TRBV9; abundance: -; d_gene: -; CDR3nt: TGTGCCAGCAGCAACAGCCTCTCTGGAAACACCATATATTTT; CDR3aa: CASSNSLSGNTIYF
j_gene: TRBJ1-4; v_gene: TRBV4-1; abundance: -; d_gene: -; CDR3nt: TGCGCCAGCAGCCAAGGGGGGGGTGTAACTAATGAAAAACTGTTTTTT; CDR3aa: CASSQGGGVTNEKLFF
j_gene: TRBJ2-7; v_gene: TRBV29-1; abundance: -; d_gene: -; CDR3nt: TGCAGCGTCCTTAGTCTAAACGCTGAATCCTACGAGCAGTACTTC; CDR3aa: CSVLSLNAESYEQYF
j_gene: TRBJ1-2; v_gene: TRBV7-6; abundance: -; d_gene: -; CDR3nt: TGTGCCAGCAGCTTAGAGGCCAGGGGCCTTGACTATGGCTACACCTTC; CDR3aa: CASSLEARGLDYGYTF
j_gene: TRBJ1-2; v_gene: TRBV6-4; abundance: -; d_gene: TRBD1; CDR3nt: TGTGCCAGCAGTGACGGAGGAGGGGGCAGCGGGGGCTACACCTTC; CDR3aa: CASSDGGGGSGGYTF
j_gene: TRBJ2-7; v_gene: TRBV7-6; abundance: -; d_gene: -; CDR3nt: TGTGCCAGCAGCTCCATAGGAGGCGAGCAGTACTTC; CDR3aa: CASSSIGGEQYF
j_gene: TRBJ2-2; v_gene: TRBV19; abundance: -; d_gene: -; CDR3nt: TGTGCCAGTAGTATACCCCCTCGCGGGAACACCGGGGAGCTGTTTTTT; CDR3aa: CASSIPPRGNTGELFF
j_gene: TRBJ2-5; v_gene: TRBV9; abundance: -; d_gene: TRBD2; CDR3nt: TGTGCCAGCAGCGTAGGACTAGCGGGGGGGCCACAAGAGACCCAGTACTTC; CDR3aa: CASSVGLAGGPQETQYF
j_gene: TRBJ2-1; v_gene: TRBV7-7; abundance: -; d_gene: -; CDR3nt: TGTGCTAGCAGCTTTGGCGGGGGCCTGTACAATGAGCAGTTCTTC; CDR3aa: CASSFGGGLYNEQFF
j_gene: TRBJ2-1; v_gene: TRBV11-2; abundance: -; d_gene: -; CDR3nt: TGTGCCAGCAGCTTATCGGACAACTACAATGAGCAGTTCTTC; CDR3aa: CASSLSDNYNEQFF
j_gene: TRBJ2-5; v_gene: TRBV4-3; abundance: few; d_gene: -; CDR3nt: TGCGCCAGCAGCCAAGTGGGTGTGGCTAGGGGGGGCCAGGACCAAGAGACCCAGTACTTC; CDR3aa: CASSQVGVARGGQDQETQYF
j_gene: TRBJ1-3; v_gene: TRBV4-2; abundance: -; d_gene: -; CDR3nt: TGTGCCAGCAGCCCCACACCGGGGGACTCTGGAAACACCATATATTTT; CDR3aa: CASSPTPGDSGNTIYF
j_gene: TRBJ1-2; v_gene: TRBV20-1; abundance: -; d_gene: -; CDR3nt: TGCAGTGCTAGGATCCCGGGGGGCTACACCTTC; CDR3aa: CSARIPGGYTF
j_gene: TRBJ2-7; v_gene: TRBV10-3; abundance: -; d_gene: -; CDR3nt: TGTGCCATCAGTGAGTCGAGGGGGTCGTCCTACGAGCAGTACTTC; CDR3aa: CAISESRGSSYEQYF
j_gene: TRBJ1-3; v_gene: TRBV4-3; abundance: -; d_gene: TRBD1; CDR3nt: TGCGCCAGCAGCCAAGATAGTGGCTGGGACAGGGGTGGAAACACCATATATTTT; CDR3aa: CASSQDSGWDRGGNTIYF
j_gene: TRBJ2-7; v_gene: TRBV7-9; abundance: once; d_gene: -; CDR3nt: TGTGCCAGGGAATGGGGAGACGAGCAGTACTTC; CDR3aa: CAREWGDEQYF
j_gene: TRBJ1-3; v_gene: TRBV25-1; abundance: -; d_gene: -; CDR3nt: TGTGCCAGCAGTGAATATCCGCTCAGGGGTTCTGGAAACACCATATATTTT; CDR3aa: CASSEYPLRGSGNTIYF
j_gene: TRBJ2-1; v_gene: TRBV4-3; abundance: -; d_gene: TRBD2; CDR3nt: TGCGCCAGCAGCCAAGATCCAAGTCTAGCGGGGGCCCAAAGCTCCTACAATGAGCAGTTCTTC; CDR3aa: CASSQDPSLAGAQSSYNEQFF
j_gene: TRBJ2-3; v_gene: TRBV30; abundance: -; d_gene: TRBD2; CDR3nt: TGTGCCTGGAGTGGCCTAGCGGGGGGGGTCTTTAGCACAGATACGCAGTATTTT; CDR3aa: CAWSGLAGGVFSTDTQYF
j_gene: TRBJ2-3; v_gene: TRBV10-3; abundance: -; d_gene: -; CDR3nt: TGTGCCATCAGTGAGTCGGGGGCCACAGATACGCAGTATTTT; CDR3aa: CAISESGATDTQYF
j_gene: TRBJ1-1; v_gene: TRBV13; abundance: -; d_gene: -; CDR3nt: TGTGCCAGCAGCTTTCGGGGGGCGATCGCTTTCTTT; CDR3aa: CASSFRGAIAFF
j_gene: TRBJ1-1; v_gene: TRBV6-6; abundance: -; d_gene: TRBD1; CDR3nt: TGTGCCAGCCGAGGGGGCATGAACACTGAAGCTTTCTTT; CDR3aa: CASRGGMNTEAFF
j_gene: TRBJ2-7; v_gene: TRBV5-5; abundance: -; d_gene: -; CDR3nt: TGTGCCAGCAGCGCGGGAACAGGACCCTACGAGCAGTACTTC; CDR3aa: CASSAGTGPYEQYF